This T cell receptor beta chain was sequenced for a study of CD8 T cells in Susac syndrome. RNA totalling roughly 0.45 to 1 ug underwent reverse transcription with random hexamers. TCRdb independently ran MiXCR on the immunoSEQ multiplex PCR reads; one entry per CDR3 protein. The table shows roughly 250,000 distinct CDR3 sequences, with almost 97% occurring only once. This CDR3 comprises 11 residues. Germline CDR1 is SGHNT and CDR2 is YYREEE (reference sequence). V dropped 1 base and J dropped 9 bases, with 5 bases sitting between them. The sequence was collected from a human donor with Susac syndrome. Material for sequencing was CD4+ T cells from PBMCs. The rearrangement links TRBV5-4 to TRBJ2-1; D uncertain. This CDR3 is CASSLSFEQFF. Written as DNA, the CDR3 is TGTGCCAGCAGCTTGTCATTTGAGCAGTTCTTC.